This T cell receptor beta chain was sequenced during a study of T cell repertoires and HLA-DP antigens. The PCR primers covered 54 TRBV and 13 TRBJ segments. Repertoires were generated with immunoSEQ multiplex PCR, while TCRdb's copy carries only in-frame clones and drops some. In the table there are some 120,000 clones, over 90% of which are singletons. The V gene end was trimmed by 4 bases and the J gene end by 9 bases; junction bases not matched to a gene: 6. The CDR3 is 14 residues long. In germline, CDR1 is MGHDK, CDR2 SYGVNS. About this clone itself: The antigen remains unidentified.

This TCR derives from a woman aged 18-30 years in good health and CMV-seronegative. Sequenced material: CD4+ T cells from PBMCs. The genes are TRBV25-1 and TRBJ1-6; 7 bases line up with TRBD1. The CDR3 DNA sequence: TGTGCCAGCAGTGCGACAGGGTTCGCTTCACCCCTCCACTTT. This encodes CASSATGFASPLHF.